The 10 T cell receptor beta chains presented below share a single source sample, sequenced in a study of molecular identifiers for immune sequencing clone quantification. One entry per CDR3 protein results from TCRdb running MiXCR on the PCR reads. The table lists roughly 90,000 distinct CDR3 sequences, around 20% of them singletons. The sample was naive CD8+ T cells from blood, with Jurkat cell RNA spiked in. Noted subset: FACS-sorted CD8+CD4-CCR7+CD45RA+ naive T cells. These receptors all come from a human donor in good health. Some libraries in this study had Jurkat cell RNA spiked in.

At least ten counts were recorded for this clonotype. CDR3 residues: CASSYPGASTDTQYF. The CDR3 DNA is TGCGCCAGCAGCTACCCGGGGGCCAGCACAGATACGCAGTATTTT. V gene TRBV4-3 combines with J gene TRBJ2-3; the D gene could be TRBD1 or TRBD2 (6 bases each). The CDR3 loop spans 15 amino acids. CDR1 is LGHNA, CDR2 YSLEER, per germline. The germline V and J ends were trimmed by 5 bases and 0 bases, with 12 bases remaining between them.

The sample holds many counts of this clonotype. The chain couples TRBV6-5 to TRBJ2-7; D is perhaps TRBD2 (6 bases). Germline V gene sequence: CDR1 MNHEY, CDR2 SVGAGI. The CDR3 contains 14 residues. The germline V and J ends were trimmed by 4 bases and 3 bases, with 13 bases remaining between them. CDR3 residues: CASSFSGEFYEQYF. The CDR3 bases are TGTGCCAGCAGTTTCTCGGGGGAGTTCTACGAGCAGTACTTC.

This clonotype showed up many times. The V call is TRBV12-2, the J call TRBJ1-1. TRBV12-2 is marked as a pseudogene. This CDR3 is 18 amino acids long. DNA for the CDR3: TGTGCAAGTCGCTTAGCAACGGGGAAAGTCCCGTTGGGGACTGAAGCTTTCTTT. Protein sequence: CASRLATGKVPLGTEAFF.

At least ten counts were recorded for this clonotype. The chain uses TRBV27 and TRBJ2-7; 10 positions match TRBD1. From germline, CDR1 is MNHEY and CDR2 SMNVEV (reference sequence). CDR3 length: 15 amino acids. The V gene end was trimmed by 1 base and the J gene end by 7 bases; junction bases not matched to a gene: 7. The CDR3 region has the DNA TGTGCCAGCAGTTTATATGGCGGGACAGGGGTAGAGCAGTACTTC. It encodes CASSLYGGTGVEQYF.

This clonotype was found many times. The CDR3 DNA is TGTGCTAGTGGTTGGACATACGGACAGGGATATTCACCCCTCCACTTT. This translates into CASGWTYGQGYSPLHF. J is TRBJ1-6 and V is TRBV12-5; 8 bases align to TRBD1. The CDR3 totals 16 residues. With 4 bases clipped from V and 8 bases from J, the junction kept 10 bases outside the gene matches. Germline CDR1 is LGHNT and CDR2 is FRNRAP.

This clonotype was counted ten times or more. One junction end disagrees with the germline gene, perhaps due to a read error. The CDR3 sequence is CSAWTIAYGQYF. CDR3 nucleotides: TGCAGCGCGTGGACCATTGCCTACGGGCAGTACTTC. The chain has TRBV29-1 and TRBJ2-7, with no clear D. Per germline, CDR1 SQVTM and CDR2 ANQGSEA. This CDR3 region has 12 residues.

This clonotype showed up many times. V and J are TRBV18 and TRBJ2-1, with D perhaps matching TRBD1 (5 bases). The CDR3 loop spans 15 amino acids. The germline V and J ends were trimmed by 3 bases and 2 bases, with 11 bases remaining between them. Germline V gives CDR1 KGHSH, CDR2 LQKENI. CDR3 residues: CASSPADSPYNEQFF. DNA of the CDR3: TGTGCCAGCTCACCGGCTGACAGTCCCTACAATGAGCAGTTCTTC.

This clonotype occurred many times. The CDR3 spells CASSQDWYQGGSYEQYF. CDR3 nucleotides: TGCGCCAGCAGCCAAGATTGGTACCAGGGTGGGTCCTACGAGCAGTACTTC. The chain recombines TRBV4-3 with TRBJ2-7; TRBD1 is a possible D gene (5 bases). V dropped 0 bases and J dropped 1 base, with 16 bases sitting between them. The CDR3 spans 17 residues. From germline, CDR1 is LGHNA and CDR2 YSLEER.

This clonotype was found many times. The rearrangement joins TRBV6-2 or TRBV6-3 to TRBJ1-2; 12 positions match TRBD1. With 5 bases clipped from V and 4 bases from J, the junction kept 5 bases outside the gene matches. Germline V gene sequence: CDR1 MNHEY, CDR2 SVGEGT. The CDR3 is 15 residues long. The DNA of the CDR3 is TGTGCCAGCAGTCGAAGGGACAGGGGGCTCTATGGCTACACCTTC. Amino acids: CASSRRDRGLYGYTF.

This clonotype was found many times. The V gene is TRBV6-5, the J gene TRBJ1-1; TRBD1 aligns across 7 bases. After removal of 0 bases from V and 4 bases from J, the junction contained 17 bases not matched to a gene. Germline V CDR1 and CDR2: MNHEY, SVGAGI. This CDR3 region has 19 residues. The CDR3 DNA reads TGTGCCAGCAGTTACTCGAACAGGGGCAGGGTAGATAGGGGCACTGAAGCTTTCTTT. As protein: CASSYSNRGRVDRGTEAFF.